A single sample is the source of the 9 T cell receptor beta chains below, sequenced in a study of blood T cell repertoires in COVID-19. Some clones are missing from TCRdb's copy, which holds only in-frame ones; the method was immunoSEQ multiplex PCR. Of 250,000 to 350,000 clones in the sample, roughly 87% were seen once. Sequencing was carried out using PBMCs or T cells enriched from blood (not recorded which). These TCRs come from a woman under 40 who had recovered from COVID-19.

This sequence joins TRBV9 and TRBJ1-3, with 10 bases that match TRBD1. This CDR3 spans 16 amino acids. Germline assignment: CDR1 SGDLS and CDR2 YYNGEE. The V and J ends lost 4 bases and 8 bases, in that order; junction bases with no gene match: 12. For the CDR3, the DNA is TGTGCCAGCAGCCCACCCTGGGGACAGGGGCAGGACACCATATATTTT. It encodes CASSPPWGQGQDTIYF.

J is TRBJ1-2 and V is TRBV6-5; maybe TRBD1 (6 bases). Germline lookup yields CDR1 MNHEY and CDR2 SVGAGI. With 6 bases removed from V and 5 bases from J, the gap between germline ends came to 13 bases. The CDR3 totals 13 residues. In DNA, the CDR3 is TGTGCCAGCAGCCCGGGACAAGCTTATGGCTACACCTTC. Its translation: CASSPGQAYGYTF.

This chain uses TRBV21-1 with TRBJ1-4; TRBD1, as called in the table, went unchecked against the DNA. TRBV21-1 is labeled a pseudogene. The CDR3 is 13 residues long. The CDR3 loop reads CARTTGNRGKLFF. In DNA form, the CDR3 reads TGTGCCCGAACCACAGGGAATCGCGGAAAACTGTTTTTT.

This chain uses TRBV7-2 with TRBJ1-2; D may be TRBD1 (5 bases). CDR1 SGHTA and CDR2 FQGNSA come from the germline V gene. Trimming removed 6 bases from V and 3 bases from J, with 14 bases in between. The CDR3 is 14 amino acids. The CDR3 spells CASSRGPGDYGYTF. For the CDR3, the DNA is TGTGCCAGCAGTCGCGGACCGGGGGACTATGGCTACACCTTC.

The chain couples TRBV14 to TRBJ1-3, with 7 bases identical to TRBD1. CDR3 length equals 16 residues. J was trimmed by 4 bases and V by 3 bases; bases with no gene match: 9. Germline lookup yields CDR1 SGHDN and CDR2 FVKESK. The CDR3 here is CASSHRGGAGGNTIYF. The DNA for the CDR3 is TGTGCCAGCAGCCATCGAGGGGGCGCGGGCGGAAACACCATATATTTT.

This clone was seen only a few times. The genes are TRBV18 and TRBJ2-7; 7 bases match TRBD1. Germline CDR1 KGHSH, CDR2 LQKENI. CDR3 length: 14 residues. V shed 7 bases and J 1 base; nucleotides not matched to a gene: 7. The CDR3: CASLKPGQSYEQYF. The CDR3, as DNA: TGTGCCAGCTTGAAACCGGGACAGTCCTACGAGCAGTACTTC.

The J gene is TRBJ1-3, the V gene TRBV10-2; D might be TRBD1 (6 bases). CDR1 and CDR2 from the germline V gene are WSHSY and SAAADI. CDR3 length equals 15 residues. V was clipped by 3 bases and J by 0 bases, with 9 bases between them. CDR3 loop: CASSEGGGSGNTIYF. The CDR3, as DNA: TGCGCCAGCAGTGAAGGGGGGGGCTCTGGAAACACCATATATTTT.

This sequence joins TRBV5-4 and TRBJ1-6; D not certain. Germline V gives CDR1 SGHNT, CDR2 YYREEE (reference sequence). The length of the CDR3 is 17 residues. The V end was cut by 4 bases, the J end by 0 bases, with 14 bases between. CDR3 sequence reads: CASSPQSGSSYNSPLHF. CDR3 DNA: TGTGCCAGCAGCCCCCAGTCGGGGAGCTCCTATAATTCACCCCTCCACTTT.

The chain combines TRBV18 with TRBJ1-3; D is undetermined. From germline, CDR1 is KGHSH and CDR2 LQKENI. Between the trimmed V and J ends, which lost 1 base and 2 bases, there was a span of 9 bases. This CDR3 comprises 15 residues. CDR3: CASSPQRGTGNTIYF. CDR3 in DNA: TGTGCCAGCTCACCACAGCGGGGTACTGGAAACACCATATATTTT.